These T cell receptor beta chains were read from a single sample in a study of blood T cell repertoires in COVID-19. Libraries were prepared by immunoSEQ multiplex PCR; TCRdb keeps only in-frame clonotypes and omits some of them. The sample comprises 50,000 to 55,000 clones, roughly 87% of which are singletons, and around 5% rests with the top ten. Input material: peripheral blood. The receptors originated from a man aged 60-69 years with active COVID-19. CDR3s include the opening cysteine and the closing phenylalanine or tryptophan. The D gene is left open where the match is weak. Part of the rows lack a size; the others show once, few, many or a class for expanded clones.

J: TRBJ2-7; length: 16; size: .; V: TRBV30; D: TRBD1; DNA: TGTGCCTGGGGATGGGCCCGGGACAGGGCTTCCTACGAGCAGTACTTC; CDR3: CAWGWARDRASYEQYF
J: TRBJ2-1; length: 15; size: .; V: TRBV11-3; D: TRBD2; DNA: TGTGCCAGCAGCCGTCGGGCGGGGGACTACAATGAGCAGTTCTTC; CDR3: CASSRRAGDYNEQFF
J: TRBJ1-2; length: 14; size: .; V: TRBV19; D: TRBD1; DNA: TGTGCCAGTAACTTAGGACAGGGGGCCTATGGCTACACCTTC; CDR3: CASNLGQGAYGYTF
J: TRBJ2-7; length: 14; size: .; V: TRBV2; D: TRBD1; DNA: TGTGCCAGCAGCACGGGACAGGGGGCCTACGAGCAGTACTTC; CDR3: CASSTGQGAYEQYF
J: TRBJ2-4; length: 16; size: .; V: TRBV10-3; D: TRBD1; DNA: TGTGCCATCAGTCCGGGACAGGGGATAGGCAAAAACATTCAGTACTTC; CDR3: CAISPGQGIGKNIQYF
J: TRBJ2-2; length: 14; size: .; V: TRBV5-1; D: .; DNA: TGCGCCAGCAGCTTGAATGAGAGAAGCGGGGAGCTGTTTTTT; CDR3: CASSLNERSGELFF
J: TRBJ2-7; length: 15; size: .; V: TRBV24-1; D: TRBD2; DNA: TGTGCCACCAGTGAATCCCTAGCGGGAGTAGGGGAGCAGTACTTC; CDR3: CATSESLAGVGEQYF
J: TRBJ1-3; length: 15; size: .; V: TRBV30; D: .; DNA: TGTGCCTGGAGCATGACCAGGCAGGGAGGAAACACCATATATTTT; CDR3: CAWSMTRQGGNTIYF
J: TRBJ1-5; length: 14; size: .; V: TRBV2; D: .; DNA: TGTGCCAGCAGTCGCTCGACAGTGGATCAGCCCCAGCATTTT; CDR3: CASSRSTVDQPQHF
J: TRBJ1-4; length: 14; size: once; V: TRBV5-6; D: .; DNA: TGTGCCAGCAGCTTGAACAGGAAAAATGAAAAACTGTTTTTT; CDR3: CASSLNRKNEKLFF
J: TRBJ2-3; length: 15; size: .; V: TRBV6-2/TRBV6-3; D: TRBD2; DNA: TGTGCCAGCAGCCAGACTAGCGGGAGAGTAGATACGCAGTATTTT; CDR3: CASSQTSGRVDTQYF
J: TRBJ1-2; length: 13; size: .; V: TRBV29-1; D: .; DNA: TGCAGCGTTGAAGTTGACAGCCCCTATGGCTACACCTTC; CDR3: CSVEVDSPYGYTF
J: TRBJ2-1; length: 11; size: .; V: TRBV5-6; D: .; DNA: TGTGCCAGCAGCTCGGGACTGCGTGAGTTCTTC; CDR3: CASSSGLREFF
J: TRBJ1-2; length: 14; size: .; V: TRBV28; D: TRBD1; DNA: TGTGCCAGCAGTTTCTTAGGGGGCGGGGTCGGCTACACCTTC; CDR3: CASSFLGGGVGYTF
J: TRBJ2-6; length: 17; size: .; V: TRBV4-1; D: .; DNA: TGCGCCAGCAGCCATATCGGGGAAGGTACTGGGGCCAACGTCCTGACTTTC; CDR3: CASSHIGEGTGANVLTF
J: TRBJ2-1; length: 16; size: .; V: TRBV11-1; D: TRBD2; DNA: TGTGCCAGCAGCCCAAATCTCCTAGCGGGTTACAATGAGCAGTTCTTC; CDR3: CASSPNLLAGYNEQFF
J: TRBJ1-1; length: 13; size: .; V: TRBV15; D: .; DNA: TGTGCCACCAGCCAGCGGCCGGCGGATGAAGCTTTCTTT; CDR3: CATSQRPADEAFF
J: TRBJ2-1; length: 20; size: .; V: TRBV6-2/TRBV6-3; D: TRBD2; DNA: TGTGCCAGCAGTTACTCGATTTCCAGAGGGAGGGTGGGACCTTACAATGAGCAGTTCTTC; CDR3: CASSYSISRGRVGPYNEQFF
J: TRBJ2-7; length: 16; size: once; V: TRBV6-2/TRBV6-3; D: TRBD2; DNA: TGTGCCAGCAGTCCCGGACTAGCGGGTATTAGCCGCGAGCAGTACTTC; CDR3: CASSPGLAGISREQYF
J: TRBJ2-3; length: 14; size: .; V: TRBV19; D: TRBD2; DNA: TGTGCCAGTAGCCGGGAGGGCCAAAGAGATACGCAGTATTTT; CDR3: CASSREGQRDTQYF
J: TRBJ2-7; length: 11; size: few; V: TRBV6-4; D: .; DNA: TGTGCCAGCAGTGGTCGGTGTGAGCAGTACTTC; CDR3: CASSGRCEQYF
J: TRBJ2-1; length: 16; size: .; V: TRBV5-4; D: TRBD2; DNA: TGTGCCAGCAGCCCGGGAACGGGAGGGCCCAGCAATGAGCAGTTCTTC; CDR3: CASSPGTGGPSNEQFF
J: TRBJ2-7; length: 15; size: .; V: TRBV7-2; D: .; DNA: TGTGCCAGCAGCTTACAAGGCGGGAAAGTAGACGAGCAGTACTTC; CDR3: CASSLQGGKVDEQYF
J: TRBJ1-5; length: 15; size: .; V: TRBV7-2; D: TRBD1; DNA: TGTGCCAGCAGCACAGGACAGGGGAGCAATCAGCCCCAGCATTTT; CDR3: CASSTGQGSNQPQHF
J: TRBJ2-7; length: 15; size: .; V: TRBV6-2/TRBV6-3; D: TRBD1; DNA: TGTGCCAGCAGTCCGGGGGGACAGGGTAACTACGAGCAGTACTTC; CDR3: CASSPGGQGNYEQYF
J: TRBJ2-7; length: 17; size: medium-sized; V: TRBV3-1/TRBV3-2; D: TRBD1; DNA: TGTGCCAGCAGCCAAGGCGGGTCGGGACAGGGGGCCTTCGAGCAGTACTTC; CDR3: CASSQGGSGQGAFEQYF
J: TRBJ2-4; length: 15; size: .; V: TRBV6-6; D: TRBD1; DNA: TGTGCCAGCAGTTACAGAACGACAGGGGGGAACATTCAGTACTTC; CDR3: CASSYRTTGGNIQYF
J: TRBJ1-1; length: 13; size: .; V: TRBV11-1; D: TRBD1; DNA: TGTGCCAGCAGCCTCGGACAGGGTGTGTCGGCTTTCTTT; CDR3: CASSLGQGVSAFF
J: TRBJ1-2; length: 15; size: .; V: TRBV27; D: TRBD1; DNA: TGTGCCAGCAGTTTAGCCTCTACAGGGGGCTATGGCTACACCTTC; CDR3: CASSLASTGGYGYTF
J: TRBJ2-5; length: 14; size: .; V: TRBV11-1; D: .; DNA: TGTGCCAGCAGCTTAGCGCCGGCGGAAGAGACCCAGTACTTC; CDR3: CASSLAPAEETQYF
J: TRBJ2-1; length: 15; size: .; V: TRBV11-1; D: TRBD1; DNA: TGTGCCAGCAACGTCGGGACAGGGTCGTTCAATGAGCAGTTCTTC; CDR3: CASNVGTGSFNEQFF
J: TRBJ1-2; length: 14; size: .; V: TRBV7-9; D: .; DNA: TGTGCCAGCAGCTTATCACGGGGGAATGGTGGCTACACCTTC; CDR3: CASSLSRGNGGYTF
J: TRBJ1-1; length: 13; size: .; V: TRBV7-9; D: .; DNA: TGTGCCAGCAGCTTAGATAATCCCACTGAAGCTTTCTTT; CDR3: CASSLDNPTEAFF
J: TRBJ2-5; length: 15; size: .; V: TRBV9; D: TRBD1; DNA: TGTGCCAGCAGCACGGCGGACAGGGGGCAGGAGACCCAGTACTTC; CDR3: CASSTADRGQETQYF
J: TRBJ1-5; length: 15; size: .; V: TRBV12-5; D: TRBD1; DNA: TGTGCTAGTGGTTTGGCGGACAGGGCCGGCCAGCCCCAGCATTTT; CDR3: CASGLADRAGQPQHF
J: TRBJ2-1; length: 13; size: .; V: TRBV27; D: .; DNA: TGTGCCAGCAGAAGAACAGATCAAGGTGAGCAGTTCTTC; CDR3: CASRRTDQGEQFF
J: TRBJ1-5; length: 15; size: few; V: TRBV5-5; D: .; DNA: TGTGCCAGCAGCTCGGACATCTCTCAAAATCAGCCCCAGCATTTT; CDR3: CASSSDISQNQPQHF
J: TRBJ2-7; length: 16; size: .; V: TRBV21-1; D: .; DNA: TGTGCCAGCAGCAAAGCCGACAGGGGGAAAGTTGACGAGCAGTACTTC; CDR3: CASSKADRGKVDEQYF
J: TRBJ1-1; length: 14; size: .; V: TRBV2; D: .; DNA: TGTGCCAGCCATGCTAGTGCGGGCAACACTGAAGCTTTCTTT; CDR3: CASHASAGNTEAFF
J: TRBJ2-3; length: 14; size: .; V: TRBV25-1; D: .; DNA: TGTGCCAGCTCCTCCGGGGATTACACAGATACGCAGTATTTT; CDR3: CASSSGDYTDTQYF
J: TRBJ2-2; length: 15; size: .; V: TRBV6-5; D: TRBD2; DNA: TGTGCCAGCACCGGGACTAGCGGGGGGACCGGGGAGCTGTTTTTT; CDR3: CASTGTSGGTGELFF
J: TRBJ2-2; length: 13; size: once; V: TRBV5-1; D: .; DNA: TGCGCCAGCAGCCCAGATCCCACCGGGGAGCTGTTTTTT; CDR3: CASSPDPTGELFF
J: TRBJ2-7; length: 15; size: .; V: TRBV5-1; D: .; DNA: TGCGCCAGCAGCTTGGCCTCGGGTAGCTCCTACGAGCAGTACTTC; CDR3: CASSLASGSSYEQYF
J: TRBJ2-5; length: 13; size: .; V: TRBV3-1/TRBV3-2; D: .; DNA: TGTGCCAGCAGCCCGGACTCCGGGGAGACCCAGTACTTC; CDR3: CASSPDSGETQYF
J: TRBJ2-1; length: 16; size: .; V: TRBV5-4; D: TRBD2; DNA: TGTGCCAGCAGCTTGGTTGGCGGGAGCTCCTACAATGAGCAGTTCTTC; CDR3: CASSLVGGSSYNEQFF
J: TRBJ2-7; length: 15; size: few; V: TRBV11-2; D: TRBD2; DNA: TGTGCCAGCAGCTTAGGAGCGGGAGGGACCTACGAGCAGTACTTC; CDR3: CASSLGAGGTYEQYF
J: TRBJ2-7; length: 10; size: .; V: TRBV6-4; D: .; DNA: TGTGCCAGCGACAACTACGAGCAGTACTTC; CDR3: CASDNYEQYF
J: TRBJ1-1; length: 14; size: .; V: TRBV14; D: TRBD1; DNA: TGTGCCAGCAGCTCCCTGACAGGGGGCACTGAAGCTTTCTTT; CDR3: CASSSLTGGTEAFF
J: TRBJ2-3; length: 15; size: .; V: TRBV19; D: TRBD2; DNA: TGTGCCAGTAGTATAAACCCTAGCGGGAAAGATACGCAGTATTTT; CDR3: CASSINPSGKDTQYF
J: TRBJ2-1; length: 16; size: .; V: TRBV6-4; D: TRBD2; DNA: TGTGCCAGCAGTTCTCGGCTAGCGGGAGGGCCAGATGAGCAGTTCTTC; CDR3: CASSSRLAGGPDEQFF